The 8 T cell receptor beta chains in this list originate from one sample, sequenced in a study of cytomegalovirus exposure and HLA in healthy donors. The PCR used 60 Vbeta and 13 Jbeta primers. Measured with immunoSEQ multiplex PCR; TCRdb has only the in-frame clones, and not every one. This sample has roughly 98,000 clones, with 70% to 80% found just once. Specimen: PBMCs. These receptors all stem from a man between 18 and 29 years old in good health and CMV-seropositive.

The V and J genes are TRBV19 and TRBJ1-2, with 12 bases lining up with TRBD1. Per germline, CDR1 LNHDA and CDR2 SQIVND (reference sequence). This CDR3 comprises 16 residues. The V segment lost 9 bases and the J segment 4 bases; nucleotides outside the gene matches: 12. The chain's CDR3 is CASRGDRGPQAYGYTF. The CDR3 bases are TGTGCCAGCCGAGGGGACAGGGGGCCGCAGGCCTATGGCTACACCTTC.

The CDR3 reads CASSGLAGEYEQYF. CDR3 DNA: TGTGCCAGCTCCGGACTAGCGGGGGAGTACGAGCAGTACTTC. This chain uses TRBV18 with TRBJ2-7; 13 nucleotides align to TRBD2. The CDR3 has 14 residues. The J segment lost 4 bases and the V segment lost 6 bases, leaving 3 bases of the junction unmatched. Germline values: CDR1 KGHSH, CDR2 LQKENI. The variable domain in full, with the rest retrieved from reference TRBV18 and TRBJ2-7, is NAGVMQNPRHLVRRRGQEARLRCSPMKGHSHVYWYRQLPEEGLKFMVYLQKENIIDESGMPKERFSAEFPKEGPSILRIQQVVRGDSAAYFCASSGLAGEYEQYFGPGTRLTVT.

The rearrangement uses TRBV18 and TRBJ2-7; 11 nucleotides match TRBD1. The V gene end was trimmed by 3 bases and the J gene end by 8 bases; junction bases not matched to a gene: 6. The CDR3 runs to 14 residues. The germline V gene encodes CDR1 KGHSH and CDR2 LQKENI. CDR3 amino acids: CASSPGTGGNKQYF. CDR3 bases: TGTGCCAGCTCACCGGGGACAGGGGGAAACAAGCAGTACTTC.

The chain carries TRBV28 and TRBJ2-5, with D possibly matching TRBD1 (6 bases). Germline assignment: CDR1 MDHEN and CDR2 SYDVKM. The V end was cut by 2 bases, the J end by 2 bases, with 12 bases between. This CDR3 is 15 amino acids long. Written as DNA, the CDR3 is TGTGCCAGCAGTTTAAACGTGCAGGGGCAAGAGACCCAGTACTTC. It encodes CASSLNVQGQETQYF.

This chain uses TRBV28 with TRBJ1-1; 7 nucleotides line up with TRBD1. Germline V lookup: CDR1 MDHEN, CDR2 SYDVKM. Unmatched junction bases numbered 5, after V lost 6 bases and J lost 1 base. The CDR3 length is 14 residues. The CDR3 loop is CASRTGVWNTEAFF. The DNA of the CDR3 is TGTGCCAGCAGAACAGGGGTTTGGAACACTGAAGCTTTCTTT.

The rearrangement uses TRBV28 and TRBJ1-1, with 7 bases fitting TRBD1. This CDR3 has 14 amino acids. J was trimmed by 6 bases and V by 3 bases; bases with no gene match: 7. CDR1 and CDR2 from the germline V gene are MDHEN and SYDVKM. The CDR3 is CASSLTGPVAEAFF. In DNA, the CDR3 is TGTGCCAGCAGTTTGACAGGGCCGGTTGCTGAAGCTTTCTTT. The full variable domain, rest sourced from reference TRBV28 and TRBJ1-1, is DVKVTQSSRYLVKRTGEKVFLECVQDMDHENMFWYRQDPGLGLRLIYFSYDVKMKEKGDIPEGYSVSREKKERFSLILESASTNQTSMYLCASSLTGPVAEAFFGQGTRLTVV.

This clone is a singleton in its sample. The rearrangement joins TRBV7-2 to TRBJ1-1, with D perhaps matching TRBD1 (5 bases). Trimming took off 1 base at V and 1 base at J, with 13 bases between the two ends. The germline CDR1 and CDR2 sequences are SGHTA and FQGNSA. The CDR3 length is 16 residues. Written as DNA, the CDR3 is TGTGCCAGCAGCTTAGATCCCGGGACTTGGAACACTGAAGCTTTCTTT. Protein sequence: CASSLDPGTWNTEAFF.

The chain carries TRBV5-6 and TRBJ2-1; 9 positions match TRBD1. Germline loops: CDR1 SGHDT, CDR2 YYEEEE. The CDR3 sequence is 16 residues long. The V and J ends lost 0 bases and 8 bases, in that order; junction bases with no gene match: 9. CDR3 DNA sequence: TGTGCCAGCAGCTTGGATGGGACAGGGAGTCCCTATGAGCAGTTCTTC. Translating it yields CASSLDGTGSPYEQFF.